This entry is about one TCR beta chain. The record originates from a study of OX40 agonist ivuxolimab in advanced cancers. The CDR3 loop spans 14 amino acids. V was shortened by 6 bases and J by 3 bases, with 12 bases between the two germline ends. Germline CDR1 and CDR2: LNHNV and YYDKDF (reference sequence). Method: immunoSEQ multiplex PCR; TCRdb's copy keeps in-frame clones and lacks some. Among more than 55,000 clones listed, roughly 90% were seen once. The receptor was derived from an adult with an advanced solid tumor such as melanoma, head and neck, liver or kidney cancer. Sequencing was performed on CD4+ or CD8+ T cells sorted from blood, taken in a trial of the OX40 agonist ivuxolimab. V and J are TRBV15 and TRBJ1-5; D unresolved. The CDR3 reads CATRSTGNNQPQHF. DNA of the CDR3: TGTGCCACCAGGAGCACGGGGAACAATCAGCCCCAGCATTTT. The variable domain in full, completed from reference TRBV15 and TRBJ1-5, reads DAMVIQNPRYQVTQFGKPVTLSCSQTLNHNVMYWYQQKSSQAPKLLFHYYDKDFNNEADTPDNFQSRRPNTSFCFLDIRSPGLGDTAMYLCATRSTGNNQPQHFGDGTRLSIL.